This T cell receptor beta chain was recovered during a study of T cell repertoires in cytomegalovirus infection. Study context: Public TCR beta signatures provided an indication of both CMV infection and a matching HLA type.

Each CDR3 protein gets one entry after TCRdb re-called the reads with MiXCR. The table records some 450,000 distinct CDR3 sequences, approximately 31% of them present only once. In its sample, this clonotype was seen a few times. The clonotype was recovered from a human donor in good health (CMV status not recorded). Some clones in this sample may be carry-over from other donors' samples. Sample: PBMCs.

The DNA for the CDR3 is TGTGCCACCAGCAGGGGGGACAGCCTCGCCTACGAGCAGTACTTC. Translation gives CATSRGDSLAYEQYF. The chain employs TRBV15 and TRBJ2-7; 7 positions agree with TRBD1. The V gene end was trimmed by 3 bases and the J gene end by 2 bases; junction bases not matched to a gene: 7. CDR1 is LNHNV, CDR2 YYDKDF, per germline (reference sequence). The CDR3 spans 15 residues.